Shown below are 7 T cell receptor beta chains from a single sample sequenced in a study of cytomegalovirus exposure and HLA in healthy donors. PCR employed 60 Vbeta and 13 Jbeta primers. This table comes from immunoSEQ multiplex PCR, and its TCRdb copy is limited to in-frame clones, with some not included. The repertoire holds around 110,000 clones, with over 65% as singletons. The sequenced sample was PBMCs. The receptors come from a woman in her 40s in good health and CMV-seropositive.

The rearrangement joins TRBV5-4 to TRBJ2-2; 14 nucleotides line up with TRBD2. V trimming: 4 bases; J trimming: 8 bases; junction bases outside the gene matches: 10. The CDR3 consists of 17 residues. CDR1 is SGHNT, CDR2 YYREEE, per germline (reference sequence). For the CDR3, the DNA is TGTGCCAGCAGCCCAAAGGGACTAGCGGGAGCGGGAGGGGAGCTGTTTTTT. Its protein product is CASSPKGLAGAGGELFF.

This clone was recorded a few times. The chain's CDR3 is CASSPGLAHQETQYF. Here the CDR3 DNA reads TGTGCCAGCAGCCCGGGACTAGCGCACCAAGAGACCCAGTACTTC. This chain joins TRBV7-9 and TRBJ2-5, with 10 bases matching TRBD2. The CDR3 runs to 15 residues. Per germline, CDR1 SEHNR and CDR2 FQNEAQ (reference sequence). The trim removed 5 bases at V and 0 bases at J, leaving 3 bases unmatched. Full variable domain (outside the CDR3, taken from reference TRBV7-9 and TRBJ2-5): DTGVSQNPRHKITKRGQNVTFRCDPISEHNRLYWYRQTLGQGPEFLTYFQNEAQLEKSRLLSDRFSAERPKGSFSTLEIQRTEQGDSAMYLCASSPGLAHQETQYFGPGTRLLVL.

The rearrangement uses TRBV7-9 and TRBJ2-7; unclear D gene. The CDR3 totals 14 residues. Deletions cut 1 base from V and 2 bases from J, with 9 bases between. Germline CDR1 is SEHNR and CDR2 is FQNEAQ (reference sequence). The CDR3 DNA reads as TGTGCCAGCAGCTTAGGTGGCCTCACCTACGAGCAGTACTTC. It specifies CASSLGGLTYEQYF.

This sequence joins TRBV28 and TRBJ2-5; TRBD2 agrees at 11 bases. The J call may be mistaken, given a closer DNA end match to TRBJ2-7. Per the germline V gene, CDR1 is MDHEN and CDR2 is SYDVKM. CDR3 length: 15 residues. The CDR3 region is CASSFVTSGSYEQYF. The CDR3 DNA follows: TGTGCCAGCAGTTTCGTTACTAGCGGGAGCTACGAGCAGTACTTC.

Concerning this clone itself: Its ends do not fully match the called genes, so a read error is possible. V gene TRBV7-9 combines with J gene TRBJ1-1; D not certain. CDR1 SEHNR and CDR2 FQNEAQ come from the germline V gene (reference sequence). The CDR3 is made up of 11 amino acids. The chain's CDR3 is CSSSSNTEAFF. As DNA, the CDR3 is TGTTCCAGCAGTTCTAACACTGAAGCTTTCTTT.

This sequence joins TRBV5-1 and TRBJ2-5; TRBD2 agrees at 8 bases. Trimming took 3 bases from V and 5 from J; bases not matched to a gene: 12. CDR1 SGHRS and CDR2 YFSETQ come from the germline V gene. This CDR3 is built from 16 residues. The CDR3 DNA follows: TGCGCCAGCAGCTCCACGGGAAGCGGGAGTGGGGAGACCCAGTACTTC. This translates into CASSSTGSGSGETQYF.

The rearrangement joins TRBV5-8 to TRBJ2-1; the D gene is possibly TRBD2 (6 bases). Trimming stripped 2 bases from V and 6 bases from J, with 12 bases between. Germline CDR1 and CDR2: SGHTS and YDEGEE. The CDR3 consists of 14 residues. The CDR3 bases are TGTGCCAGCAGCTTTCGACTAGAGGGCAATGAGCAGTTCTTC. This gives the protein CASSFRLEGNEQFF.